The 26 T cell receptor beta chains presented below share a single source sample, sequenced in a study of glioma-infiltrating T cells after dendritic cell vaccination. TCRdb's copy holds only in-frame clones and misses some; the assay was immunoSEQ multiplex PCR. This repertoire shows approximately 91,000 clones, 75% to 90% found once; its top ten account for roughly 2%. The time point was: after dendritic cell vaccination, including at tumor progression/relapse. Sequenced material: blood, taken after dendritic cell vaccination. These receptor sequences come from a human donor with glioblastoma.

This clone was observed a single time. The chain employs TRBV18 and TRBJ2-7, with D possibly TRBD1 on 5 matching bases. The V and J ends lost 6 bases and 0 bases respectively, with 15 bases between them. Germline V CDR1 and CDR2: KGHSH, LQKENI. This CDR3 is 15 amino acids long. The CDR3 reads CASSPTGGRSYEQYV. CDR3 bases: TGTGCCAGCTCTCCTACAGGCGGCCGCTCCTACGAGCAGTACGTC.

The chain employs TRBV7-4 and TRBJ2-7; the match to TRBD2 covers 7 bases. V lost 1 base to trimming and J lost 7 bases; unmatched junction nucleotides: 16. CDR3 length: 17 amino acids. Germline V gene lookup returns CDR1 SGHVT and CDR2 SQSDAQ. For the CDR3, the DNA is TGTGCCAGCAGCTTAGTTGGGAGGGCCCAACCTGAGTTGGAGCAGTACGTC. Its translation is CASSLVGRAQPELEQYV.

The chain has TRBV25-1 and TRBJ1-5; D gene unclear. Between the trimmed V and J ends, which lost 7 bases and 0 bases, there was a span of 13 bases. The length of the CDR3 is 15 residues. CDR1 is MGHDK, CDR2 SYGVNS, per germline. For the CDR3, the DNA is TGTGCCAGCACCGAGGGAGGGAATAGCAATCAGCCCCAGCATTTT. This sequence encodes CASTEGGNSNQPQHF.

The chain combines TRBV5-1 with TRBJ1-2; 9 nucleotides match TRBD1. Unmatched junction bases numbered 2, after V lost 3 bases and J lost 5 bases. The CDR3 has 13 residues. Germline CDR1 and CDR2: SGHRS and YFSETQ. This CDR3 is CASSSQGAYGYTF. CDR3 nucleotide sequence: TGCGCCAGCAGCTCACAGGGGGCTTATGGCTACACCTTC.

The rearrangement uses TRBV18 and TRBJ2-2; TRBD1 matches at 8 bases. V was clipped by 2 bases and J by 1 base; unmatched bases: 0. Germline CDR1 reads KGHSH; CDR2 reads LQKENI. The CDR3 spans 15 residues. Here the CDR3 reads CASSPGQGNTGELFF. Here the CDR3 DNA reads TGTGCCAGCTCACCAGGACAGGGGAACACCGGGGAGCTGTTTTTT.

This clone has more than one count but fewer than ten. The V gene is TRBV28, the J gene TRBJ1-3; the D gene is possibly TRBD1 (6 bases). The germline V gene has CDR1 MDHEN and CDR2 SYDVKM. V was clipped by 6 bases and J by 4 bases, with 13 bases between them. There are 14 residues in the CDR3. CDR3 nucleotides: TGTGCCAGCAGCCCAGGGACAAACGGAAACACCATATATTTT. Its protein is CASSPGTNGNTIYF.

CDR3 sequence reads: CASSSADTGELFF. Written as DNA, the CDR3 is TGCGCCAGCAGTAGTGCGGACACCGGGGAGCTGTTTTTT. This sequence joins TRBV5-1 and TRBJ2-2; unclear D gene. The V gene lost 5 bases and the J gene lost 3 bases, with 8 bases spanning the gap. The CDR3 spans 13 residues. Germline CDR1 reads SGHRS; CDR2 reads YFSETQ.

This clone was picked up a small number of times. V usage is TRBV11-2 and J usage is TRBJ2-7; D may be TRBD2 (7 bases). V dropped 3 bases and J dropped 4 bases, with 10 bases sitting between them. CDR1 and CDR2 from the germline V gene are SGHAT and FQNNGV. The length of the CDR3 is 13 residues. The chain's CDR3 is CASSFGGLYEQYV. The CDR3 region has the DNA TGTGCCAGCAGCTTCGGGGGGCTGTACGAGCAGTACGTC.

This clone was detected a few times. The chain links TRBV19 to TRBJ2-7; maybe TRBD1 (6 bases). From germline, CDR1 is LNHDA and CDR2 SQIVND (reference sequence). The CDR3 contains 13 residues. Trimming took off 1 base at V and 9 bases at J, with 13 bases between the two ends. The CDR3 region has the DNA TGTGCCAGTAGTATAGTAGAGGGGGTCGCGCAGTACTTC. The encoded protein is CASSIVEGVAQYF.

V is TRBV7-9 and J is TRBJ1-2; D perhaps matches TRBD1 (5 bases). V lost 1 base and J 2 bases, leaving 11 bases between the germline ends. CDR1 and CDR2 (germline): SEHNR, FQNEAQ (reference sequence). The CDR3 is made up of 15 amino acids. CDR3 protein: CASSLGPWGNYGYTF. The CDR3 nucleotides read TGTGCCAGCAGCTTAGGGCCATGGGGCAACTATGGCTACACCTTC.

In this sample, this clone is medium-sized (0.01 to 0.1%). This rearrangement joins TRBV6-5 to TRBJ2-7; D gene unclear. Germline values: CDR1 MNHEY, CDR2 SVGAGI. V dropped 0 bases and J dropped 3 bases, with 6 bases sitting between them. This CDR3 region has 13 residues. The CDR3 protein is CASSYSRGYEQYV. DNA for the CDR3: TGTGCCAGCAGTTACTCGAGAGGCTACGAGCAGTACGTC.

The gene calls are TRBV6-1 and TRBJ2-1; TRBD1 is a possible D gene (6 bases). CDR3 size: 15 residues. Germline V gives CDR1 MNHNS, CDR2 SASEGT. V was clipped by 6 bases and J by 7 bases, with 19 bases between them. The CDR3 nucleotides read TGTGCCAGCAGAGAACAGGGCATTGGTTTTAATGAGCAGTTCTTC. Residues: CASREQGIGFNEQFF.

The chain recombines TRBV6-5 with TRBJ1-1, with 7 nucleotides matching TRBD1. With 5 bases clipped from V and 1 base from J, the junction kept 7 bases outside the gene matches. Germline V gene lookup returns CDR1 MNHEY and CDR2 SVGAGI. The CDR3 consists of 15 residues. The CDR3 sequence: CASSARGTANTEAFF. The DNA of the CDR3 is TGTGCCAGCAGTGCCCGTGGGACAGCGAACACTGAAGCTTTCTTT.

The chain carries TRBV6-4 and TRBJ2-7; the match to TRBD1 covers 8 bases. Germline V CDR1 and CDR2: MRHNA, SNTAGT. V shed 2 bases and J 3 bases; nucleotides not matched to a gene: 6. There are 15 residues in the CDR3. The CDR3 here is CASSDPPGTGYEQYV. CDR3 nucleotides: TGTGCCAGCAGTGACCCCCCCGGGACAGGCTACGAGCAGTACGTC.

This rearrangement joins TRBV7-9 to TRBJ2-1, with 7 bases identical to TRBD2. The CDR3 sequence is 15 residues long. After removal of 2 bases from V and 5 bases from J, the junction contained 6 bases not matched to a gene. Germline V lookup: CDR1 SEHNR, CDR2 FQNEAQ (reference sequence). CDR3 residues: CASSLWRGRDNEQFF. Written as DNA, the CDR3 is TGTGCCAGCAGCTTATGGCGGGGGAGGGACAATGAGCAGTTCTTC.

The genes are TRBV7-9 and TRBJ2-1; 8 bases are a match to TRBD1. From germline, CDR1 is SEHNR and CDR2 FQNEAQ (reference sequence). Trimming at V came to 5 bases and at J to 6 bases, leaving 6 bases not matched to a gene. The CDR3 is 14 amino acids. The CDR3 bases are TGTGCCAGCAGCCGGGACAGGATCGTCAATGAGCAGTTCTTC. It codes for CASSRDRIVNEQFF.

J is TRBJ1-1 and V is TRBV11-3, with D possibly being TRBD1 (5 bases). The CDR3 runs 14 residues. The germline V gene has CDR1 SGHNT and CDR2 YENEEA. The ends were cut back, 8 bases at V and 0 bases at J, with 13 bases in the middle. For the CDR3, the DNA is TGTGCCAGCTCCCCAACAGGCCTGAACACTGAAGCTTTCTTT. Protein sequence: CASSPTGLNTEAFF.

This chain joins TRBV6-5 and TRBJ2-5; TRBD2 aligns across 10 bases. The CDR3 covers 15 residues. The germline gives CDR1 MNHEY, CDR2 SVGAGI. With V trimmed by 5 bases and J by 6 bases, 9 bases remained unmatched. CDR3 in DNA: TGTGCCAGCAGTACCCTGGGACTAGCGTCTCAGACCCAGTACTTC. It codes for CASSTLGLASQTQYF.

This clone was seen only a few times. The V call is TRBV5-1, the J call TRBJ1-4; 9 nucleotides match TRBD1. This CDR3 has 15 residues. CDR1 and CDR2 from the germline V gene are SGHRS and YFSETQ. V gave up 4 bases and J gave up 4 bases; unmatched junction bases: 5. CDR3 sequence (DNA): TGCGCCAGCAGCCCCGGGACAGGGATTAATGAAAAACTGTTTTTT. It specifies CASSPGTGINEKLFF.

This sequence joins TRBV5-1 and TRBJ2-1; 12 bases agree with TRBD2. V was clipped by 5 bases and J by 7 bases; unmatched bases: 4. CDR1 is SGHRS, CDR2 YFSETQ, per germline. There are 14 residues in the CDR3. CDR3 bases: TGCGCCAGCAGGCTAGCGGGGGGGCTAAATGAGCAGTTCTTC. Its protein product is CASRLAGGLNEQFF.

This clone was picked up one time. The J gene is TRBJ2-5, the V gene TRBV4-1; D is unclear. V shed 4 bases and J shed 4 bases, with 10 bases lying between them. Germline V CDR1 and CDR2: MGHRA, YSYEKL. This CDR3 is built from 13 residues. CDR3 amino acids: CASSLSPLETQYF. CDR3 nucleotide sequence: TGCGCCAGCAGCCTTTCCCCCCTAGAGACCCAGTACTTC.

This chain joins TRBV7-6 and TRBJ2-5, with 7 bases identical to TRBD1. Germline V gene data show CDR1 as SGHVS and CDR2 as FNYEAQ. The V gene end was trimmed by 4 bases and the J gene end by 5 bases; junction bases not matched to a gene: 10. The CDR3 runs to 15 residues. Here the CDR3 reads CASSSSRGRVETQYF. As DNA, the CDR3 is TGTGCCAGCAGCTCCTCAAGGGGGCGAGTGGAGACCCAGTACTTC.

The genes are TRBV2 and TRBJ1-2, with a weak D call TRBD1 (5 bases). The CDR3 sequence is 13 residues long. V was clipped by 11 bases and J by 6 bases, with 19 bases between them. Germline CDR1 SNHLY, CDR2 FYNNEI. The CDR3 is CASRDSPRDGYTF. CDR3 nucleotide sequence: TGTGCCTCTCGGGACTCCCCACGCGATGGCTACACCTTC. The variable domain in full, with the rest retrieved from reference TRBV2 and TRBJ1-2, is EPEVTQTPSHQVTQMGQEVILRCVPISNHLYFYWYRQILGQKVEFLVSFYNNEISEKSEIFDDQFSVERPDGSNFTLKIRSTKLEDSAMYFCASRDSPRDGYTFGSGTRLTVV.

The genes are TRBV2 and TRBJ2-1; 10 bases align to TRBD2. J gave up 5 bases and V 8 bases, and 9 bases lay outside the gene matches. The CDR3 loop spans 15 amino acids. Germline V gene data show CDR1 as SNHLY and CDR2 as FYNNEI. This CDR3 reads CASSEGLAADNEQFF. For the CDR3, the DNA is TGTGCCAGCTCAGAAGGACTAGCGGCTGACAATGAGCAGTTCTTC.

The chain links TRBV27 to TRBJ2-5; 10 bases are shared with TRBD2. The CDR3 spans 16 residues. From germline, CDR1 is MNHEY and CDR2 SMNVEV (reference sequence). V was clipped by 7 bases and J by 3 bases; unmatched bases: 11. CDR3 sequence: CASMPWTSGRKETQYF. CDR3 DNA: TGTGCCAGCATGCCATGGACTAGCGGTCGAAAAGAGACCCAGTACTTC.

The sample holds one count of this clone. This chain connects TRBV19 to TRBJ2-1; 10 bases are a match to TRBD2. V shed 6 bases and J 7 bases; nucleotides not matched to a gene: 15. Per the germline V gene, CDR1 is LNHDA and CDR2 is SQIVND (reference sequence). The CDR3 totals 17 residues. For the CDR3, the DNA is TGTGCCAGTAGCGACTTGGGCCTAGCGGGAGTGGGTAATGAGCAGTTCTTC. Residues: CASSDLGLAGVGNEQFF.